The clone carrying this T cell receptor beta chain was found once. Profiling relied on immunoSEQ multiplex PCR, and the TCRdb table lists in-frame clones only, not all of them. The sample contains approximately 190,000 clones, roughly 79% of which appear only once. The data derive from a study of blood T cell repertoires in COVID-19. V shed 5 bases and J 8 bases; nucleotides not matched to a gene: 4. CDR3 length: 11 residues. CDR1 and CDR2 (germline): DFQATT, SNEGSKA (reference sequence). The clonotype comes from a human donor with acute or convalescent COVID-19. The donor label of this sample is uncertain. The chain employs TRBV20-1 and TRBJ2-3; the match to TRBD2 covers 7 bases. Sequencing was done on a sample of peripheral blood. The CDR3 DNA reads TGCAGTGCTCGGGAGGTCGCTACGCAGTATTTT. It is translated as CSAREVATQYF.